A single sample gave rise to the 15 T cell receptor beta chains below, sequenced in a study of control samples from healthy donors and cancer patients. Data came from immunoSEQ multiplex PCR; TCRdb stores just in-frame clones and leaves some out. Among 100,000 to 120,000 clones, roughly 90% were seen once, and the ten largest hold less than 4%. Material: PBMCs. The receptors were sampled from a woman aged 55 to 70 with lung cancer.

The chain couples TRBV6-5 to TRBJ1-5, with unresolved D. Trimming took 6 bases from V and 8 from J, leaving 17 bases between them. Germline CDR1 MNHEY, CDR2 SVGAGI. The CDR3 is 14 residues long. The CDR3 DNA is TGTGCCAGCAGGAAGGACTCGCCGAGAGAGCCCCAGCATTTT. This gives the protein CASRKDSPREPQHF.

This clone was seen only a few times. The V and J genes are TRBV5-1 and TRBJ1-1; D gene uncertain. This CDR3 region has 14 residues. Germline V gene sequence: CDR1 SGHRS, CDR2 YFSETQ. The ends were cut back, 0 bases at V and 4 bases at J, with 10 bases in the middle. The CDR3 coding sequence is TGCGCCAGCAGCTTGGAGGCCAGGAGCACTGAAGCTTTCTTT. It specifies CASSLEARSTEAFF.

This clone was found a few times. In nucleotides, the CDR3 is TGTGCCAGCAGTCATACAGGGTTAGGCTACACCTTC. Translation gives CASSHTGLGYTF. V is TRBV12-3 or TRBV12-4 and J is TRBJ1-2; TRBD1 might be the D (6 bases). V was pared by 5 bases and J by 8 bases, with 12 bases between. This CDR3 contains 12 residues.

J is TRBJ2-1 and V is TRBV23-1; unclear D gene. TRBV23-1 is filed as an ORF, its function uncertain. V shed 6 bases and J shed 4 bases, with 4 bases lying between them. CDR3 length equals 11 residues. The CDR3 loop reads CASRSYNEQFF. The CDR3 DNA reads as TGCGCCAGCAGATCGTACAATGAGCAGTTCTTC.

The genes are TRBV5-1 and TRBJ2-3; D could derive from TRBD1 or TRBD2 (5 bases each). The CDR3 loop spans 17 amino acids. V lost 0 bases and J lost 2, with 16 bases in between. CDR1 SGHRS and CDR2 YFSETQ come from the germline V gene. CDR3 sequence: CASSLARGWGFTDTQYF. As DNA, the CDR3 is TGCGCCAGCAGCTTGGCGAGGGGATGGGGTTTCACAGATACGCAGTATTTT.

The chain joins TRBV29-1 to TRBJ1-6, with D possibly matching TRBD1 (6 bases). The V end was cut by 7 bases, the J end by 6 bases, with 10 bases between. The CDR3 loop spans 12 amino acids. Per germline, CDR1 SQVTM and CDR2 ANQGSEA. This CDR3 is CSAKDSNSPLHF. As DNA, the CDR3 is TGCAGCGCCAAGGACAGTAATTCACCCCTCCACTTT.

This chain joins TRBV11-3 and TRBJ1-1; 8 nucleotides align to TRBD1. The V segment lost 5 bases and the J segment 5 bases; nucleotides outside the gene matches: 4. Germline V gene lookup returns CDR1 SGHNT and CDR2 YENEEA. The CDR3 covers 13 residues. CDR3 nucleotide sequence: TGTGCCAGCAGCCTTCGACAGGGGACTGAAGCTTTCTTT. Its protein product is CASSLRQGTEAFF.

CDR3 bases: TGTGCCAGCAGCCCAGGGGCGGCGGCCACTGAAGCTTTCTTT. Protein: CASSPGAAATEAFF. The V gene is TRBV7-6, the J gene TRBJ1-1; possibly TRBD1 for D (6 bases). Trimming stripped 5 bases from V and 4 bases from J, with 14 bases between. CDR3 length equals 14 residues. CDR1 and CDR2 from the germline V gene are SGHVS and FNYEAQ. The full variable domain, completed using reference TRBV7-6 and TRBJ1-1, is GAGVSQSPRYKVTKRGQDVALRCDPISGHVSLYWYRQALGQGPEFLTYFNYEAQQDKSGLPNDRFSAERPEGSISTLTIQRTEQRDSAMYRCASSPGAAATEAFFGQGTRLTVV.

This chain joins TRBV3-1 (or the pseudogene TRBV3-2) and TRBJ2-7; 10 bases map to TRBD2. CDR3 length: 14 residues. V lost 5 bases and J lost 4; bases outside the gene matches: 5. CDR1 and CDR2 from the germline V gene are LGHDT and YNNKEL (reference sequence). CDR3 residues: CASSLSSGRYEQYF. For the CDR3, the DNA is TGTGCCAGCAGCTTATCTAGCGGGAGATACGAGCAGTACTTC.

The chain is built from TRBV11-2 and TRBJ1-3; no clear D. Germline CDR1 reads SGHAT; CDR2 reads FQNNGV. V was trimmed by 0 bases and J by 0 bases, leaving 9 bases between them. This CDR3 has 16 amino acids. The CDR3 nucleotides are TGTGCCAGCAGCTTAGATCGACCGGCCTCTGGAAACACCATATATTTT. It codes for CASSLDRPASGNTIYF.

This chain joins TRBV27 and TRBJ1-2, with D maybe TRBD1 (5 bases). This CDR3 contains 14 residues. Trimming shortened V by 4 bases and J by 8 bases, and 17 bases separated the two germline ends. The V gene's germline CDR1 is MNHEY and CDR2 SMNVEV (reference sequence). The CDR3 region is CASSSLQGSQGYTF. The CDR3 DNA reads as TGTGCCAGCAGTTCCCTCCAGGGATCTCAAGGCTACACCTTC.

This clone was counted a single time. This sequence joins TRBV4-1 and TRBJ2-5; D call uncertain. The CDR3 is 15 amino acids. Germline assignment: CDR1 MGHRA and CDR2 YSYEKL. Trimming left V 3 bases short and J 1 base short, with 12 bases between. Here the CDR3 DNA reads TGCGCCAGCAGCCAGCCCCTAGGGATCCAAGAGACCCAGTACTTC. Translating it yields CASSQPLGIQETQYF.

V gene TRBV29-1 combines with J gene TRBJ1-1; D gene unclear. V was cut by 6 bases and J by 5 bases, with 19 bases left in between. This CDR3 spans 14 amino acids. The V gene's germline CDR1 is SQVTM and CDR2 ANQGSEA. The CDR3 sequence: CSVHPTLTATEAFF. The CDR3, as DNA: TGCAGCGTCCACCCAACTTTAACCGCTACTGAAGCTTTCTTT.

The chain carries TRBV7-2 and TRBJ2-1; possibly TRBD2 for D (5 bases). CDR1 SGHTA and CDR2 FQGNSA come from the germline V gene. There are 16 residues in the CDR3. V was pared by 0 bases and J by 0 bases, with 9 bases between. DNA of the CDR3: TGTGCCAGCAGCTTAGCGGACTCGAGCTCCTACAATGAGCAGTTCTTC. This translates into CASSLADSSSYNEQFF.

The V and J genes are TRBV5-1 and TRBJ1-2; D is possibly TRBD1 (6 bases). CDR3 size: 14 residues. V was shortened by 0 bases and J by 4 bases, with 10 bases between the two germline ends. CDR1 and CDR2 from the germline V gene are SGHRS and YFSETQ. CDR3 region: CASSLGQGIYGYTF. Written as DNA, the CDR3 is TGCGCCAGCAGCTTGGGGCAGGGGATCTATGGCTACACCTTC.